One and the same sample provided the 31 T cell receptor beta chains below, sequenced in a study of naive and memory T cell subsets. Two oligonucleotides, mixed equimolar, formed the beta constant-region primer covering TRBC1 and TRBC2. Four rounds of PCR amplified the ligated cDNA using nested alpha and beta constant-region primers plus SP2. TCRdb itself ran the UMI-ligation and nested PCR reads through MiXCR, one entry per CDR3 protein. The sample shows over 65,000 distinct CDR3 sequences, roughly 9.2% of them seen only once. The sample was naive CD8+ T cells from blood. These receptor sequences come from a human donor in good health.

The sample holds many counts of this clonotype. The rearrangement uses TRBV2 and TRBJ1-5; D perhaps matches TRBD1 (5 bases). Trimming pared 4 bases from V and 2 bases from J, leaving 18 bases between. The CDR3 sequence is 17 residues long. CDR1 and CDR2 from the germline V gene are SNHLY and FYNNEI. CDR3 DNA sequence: TGTGCCAGCAGTGTACAGGTCTCTACCCGAGGCAATCAGCCCCAGCATTTT. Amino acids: CASSVQVSTRGNQPQHF.

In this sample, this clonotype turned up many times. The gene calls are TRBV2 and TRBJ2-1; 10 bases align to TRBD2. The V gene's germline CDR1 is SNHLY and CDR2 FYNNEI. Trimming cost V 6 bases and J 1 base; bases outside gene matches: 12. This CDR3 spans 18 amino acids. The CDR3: CASSFGTSVVVSYNEQFF. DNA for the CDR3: TGTGCCAGCAGCTTCGGGACTAGCGTAGTAGTATCCTACAATGAGCAGTTCTTC.

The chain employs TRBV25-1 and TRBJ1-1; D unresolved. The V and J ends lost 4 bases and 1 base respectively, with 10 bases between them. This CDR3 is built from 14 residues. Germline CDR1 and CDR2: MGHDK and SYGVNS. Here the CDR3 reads CASSGPGGNTEAFF. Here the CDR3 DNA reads TGTGCCAGCAGTGGCCCAGGTGGGAACACTGAAGCTTTCTTT.

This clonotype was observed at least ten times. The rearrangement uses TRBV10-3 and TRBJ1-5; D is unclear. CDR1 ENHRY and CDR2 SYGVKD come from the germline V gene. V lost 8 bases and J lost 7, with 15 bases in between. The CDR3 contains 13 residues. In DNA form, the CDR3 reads TGTGCCATCCACCAAGGAGAACTCCAGCCCCAGCATTTT. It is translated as CAIHQGELQPQHF.

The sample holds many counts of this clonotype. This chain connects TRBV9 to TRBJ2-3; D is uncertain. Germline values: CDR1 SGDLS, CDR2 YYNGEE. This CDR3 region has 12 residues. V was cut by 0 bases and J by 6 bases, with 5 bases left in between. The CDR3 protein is CASSVVPDTQYF. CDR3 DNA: TGTGCCAGCAGCGTAGTCCCCGATACGCAGTATTTT.

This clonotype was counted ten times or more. CDR3 residues: CASSLVENTEAFF. CDR3 bases: TGTGCCAGCAGTTTAGTAGAGAACACTGAAGCTTTCTTT. The J gene is TRBJ1-1, the V gene TRBV27; no definite D call. V dropped 2 bases and J dropped 1 base, with 5 bases sitting between them. This CDR3 is built from 13 residues. CDR1 MNHEY and CDR2 SMNVEV come from the germline V gene (reference sequence).

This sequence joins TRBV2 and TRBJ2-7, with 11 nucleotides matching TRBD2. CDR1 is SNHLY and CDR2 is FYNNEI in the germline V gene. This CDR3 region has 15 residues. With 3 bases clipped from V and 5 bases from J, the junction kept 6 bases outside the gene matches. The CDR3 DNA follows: TGTGCCAGCAGTGAGGGGCTAGCGGGAGGTCACGAGCAGTACTTC. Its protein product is CASSEGLAGGHEQYF.

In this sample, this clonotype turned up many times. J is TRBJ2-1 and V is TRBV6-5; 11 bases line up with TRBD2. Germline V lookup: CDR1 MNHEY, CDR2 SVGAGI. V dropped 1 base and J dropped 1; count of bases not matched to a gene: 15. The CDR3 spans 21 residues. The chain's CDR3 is CASSYFYSGTSGSLSYNEQFF. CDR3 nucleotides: TGTGCCAGCAGTTACTTTTATTCCGGGACTAGCGGTTCCCTTTCCTACAATGAGCAGTTCTTC.

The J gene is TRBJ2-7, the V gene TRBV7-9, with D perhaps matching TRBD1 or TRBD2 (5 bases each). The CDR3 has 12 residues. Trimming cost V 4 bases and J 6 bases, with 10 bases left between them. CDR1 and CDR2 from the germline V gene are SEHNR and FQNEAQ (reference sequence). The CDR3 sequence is CASSWVGVEQYF. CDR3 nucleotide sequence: TGTGCCAGCAGCTGGGTGGGGGTCGAGCAGTACTTC.

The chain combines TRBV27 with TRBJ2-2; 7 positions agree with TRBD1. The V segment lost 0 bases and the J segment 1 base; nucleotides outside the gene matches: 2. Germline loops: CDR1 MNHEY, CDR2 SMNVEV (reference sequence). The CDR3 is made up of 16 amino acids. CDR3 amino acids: CASSLSRTGNTGELFF. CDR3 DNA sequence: TGTGCCAGCAGTTTATCCCGGACAGGGAACACCGGGGAGCTGTTTTTT.

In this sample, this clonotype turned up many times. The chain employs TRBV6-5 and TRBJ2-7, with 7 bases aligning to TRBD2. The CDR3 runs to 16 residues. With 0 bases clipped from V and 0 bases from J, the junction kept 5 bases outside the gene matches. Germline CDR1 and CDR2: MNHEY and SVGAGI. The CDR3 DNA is TGTGCCAGCAGTTACTCGAGGCGGGAGAGCTCCTACGAGCAGTACTTC. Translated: CASSYSRRESSYEQYF.

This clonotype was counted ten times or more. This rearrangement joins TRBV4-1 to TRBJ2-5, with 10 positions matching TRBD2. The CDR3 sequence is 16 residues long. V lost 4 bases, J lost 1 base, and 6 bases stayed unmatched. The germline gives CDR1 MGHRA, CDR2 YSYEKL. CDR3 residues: CASSPRSSGSQETQYF. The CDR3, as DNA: TGCGCCAGCAGCCCCCGTTCTAGCGGGAGCCAAGAGACCCAGTACTTC.

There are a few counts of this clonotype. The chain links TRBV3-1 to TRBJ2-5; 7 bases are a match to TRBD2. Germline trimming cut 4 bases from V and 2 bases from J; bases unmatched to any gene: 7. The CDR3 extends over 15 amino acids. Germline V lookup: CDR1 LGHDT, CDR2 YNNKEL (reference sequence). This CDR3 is CASSPPLGGQETQYF. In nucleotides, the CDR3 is TGTGCCAGCAGCCCCCCTTTGGGGGGGCAAGAGACCCAGTACTTC.

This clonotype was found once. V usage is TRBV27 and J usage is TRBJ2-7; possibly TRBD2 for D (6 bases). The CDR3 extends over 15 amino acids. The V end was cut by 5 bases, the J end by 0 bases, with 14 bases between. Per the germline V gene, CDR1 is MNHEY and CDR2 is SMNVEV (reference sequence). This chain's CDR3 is CASSTRDSDSYEQYF. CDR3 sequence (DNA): TGTGCCAGCAGTACCCGGGACTCCGACTCCTACGAGCAGTACTTC.

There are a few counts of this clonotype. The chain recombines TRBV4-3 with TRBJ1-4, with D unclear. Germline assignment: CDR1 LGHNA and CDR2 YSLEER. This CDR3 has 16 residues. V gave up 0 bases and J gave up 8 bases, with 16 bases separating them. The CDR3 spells CASSQDIIQSQEKLFF. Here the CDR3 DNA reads TGCGCCAGCAGCCAAGATATCATCCAAAGCCAGGAAAAACTGTTTTTT.

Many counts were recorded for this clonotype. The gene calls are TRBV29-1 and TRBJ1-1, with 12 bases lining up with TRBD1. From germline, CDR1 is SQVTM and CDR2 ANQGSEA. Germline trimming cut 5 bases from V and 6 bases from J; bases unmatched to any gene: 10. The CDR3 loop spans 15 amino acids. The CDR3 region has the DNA TGCAGCGTTACCGAACGGGACAGGGGGCTCTCTGAAGCTTTCTTT. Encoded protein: CSVTERDRGLSEAFF.

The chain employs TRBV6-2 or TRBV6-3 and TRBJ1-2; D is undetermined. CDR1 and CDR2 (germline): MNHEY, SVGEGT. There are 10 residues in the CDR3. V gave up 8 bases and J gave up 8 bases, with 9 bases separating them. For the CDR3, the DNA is TGTGCCAGCGGAAAAACCGGCTACACCTTC. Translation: CASGKTGYTF.

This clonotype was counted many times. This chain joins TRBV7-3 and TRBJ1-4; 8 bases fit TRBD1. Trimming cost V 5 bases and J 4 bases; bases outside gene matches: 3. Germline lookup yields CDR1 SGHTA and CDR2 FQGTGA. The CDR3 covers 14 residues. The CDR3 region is CASSPDRGNEKLFF. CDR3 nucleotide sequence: TGTGCCAGCAGCCCCGACAGGGGTAATGAAAAACTGTTTTTT.

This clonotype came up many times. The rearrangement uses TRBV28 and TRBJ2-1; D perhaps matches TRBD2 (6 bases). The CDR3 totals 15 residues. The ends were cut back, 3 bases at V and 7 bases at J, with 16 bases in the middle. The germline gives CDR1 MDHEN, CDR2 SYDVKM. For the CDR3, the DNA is TGTGCCAGCAGTTTTAGGCGCGGGAAAAGGAATGAGCAGTTCTTC. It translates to CASSFRRGKRNEQFF.

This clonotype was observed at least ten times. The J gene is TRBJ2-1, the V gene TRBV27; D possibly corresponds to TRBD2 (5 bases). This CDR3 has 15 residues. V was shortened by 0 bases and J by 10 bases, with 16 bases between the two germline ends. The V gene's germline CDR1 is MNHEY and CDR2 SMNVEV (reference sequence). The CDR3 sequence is CASSLSGSGVGEQFF. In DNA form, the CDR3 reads TGTGCCAGCAGTTTATCGGGAAGCGGAGTAGGCGAGCAGTTCTTC.

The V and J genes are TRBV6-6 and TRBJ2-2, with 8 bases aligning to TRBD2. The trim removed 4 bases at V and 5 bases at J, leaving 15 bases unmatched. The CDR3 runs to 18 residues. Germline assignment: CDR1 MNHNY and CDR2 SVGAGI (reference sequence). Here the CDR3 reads CASSWIPSQREKTGELFF. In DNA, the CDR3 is TGTGCCAGCAGTTGGATCCCGTCTCAGCGGGAGAAGACCGGGGAGCTGTTTTTT.

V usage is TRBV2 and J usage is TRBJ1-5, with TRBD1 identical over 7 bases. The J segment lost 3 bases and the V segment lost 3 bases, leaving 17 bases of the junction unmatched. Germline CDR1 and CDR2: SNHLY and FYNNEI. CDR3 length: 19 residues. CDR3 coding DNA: TGTGCCAGCAGTGAGGGCAGGGGGGATCAAATTCCAGTCAATCAGCCCCAGCATTTT. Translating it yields CASSEGRGDQIPVNQPQHF. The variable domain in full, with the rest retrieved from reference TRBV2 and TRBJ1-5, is EPEVTQTPSHQVTQMGQEVILRCVPISNHLYFYWYRQILGQKVEFLVSFYNNEISEKSEIFDDQFSVERPDGSNFTLKIRSTKLEDSAMYFCASSEGRGDQIPVNQPQHFGDGTRLSIL.

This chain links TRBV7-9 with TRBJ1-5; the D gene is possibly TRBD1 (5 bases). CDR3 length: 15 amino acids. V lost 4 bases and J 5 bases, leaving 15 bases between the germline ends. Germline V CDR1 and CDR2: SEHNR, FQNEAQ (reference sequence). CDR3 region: CASSSRGGKDQPQHF. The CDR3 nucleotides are TGTGCCAGCAGCTCCCGGGGGGGGAAGGATCAGCCCCAGCATTTT.

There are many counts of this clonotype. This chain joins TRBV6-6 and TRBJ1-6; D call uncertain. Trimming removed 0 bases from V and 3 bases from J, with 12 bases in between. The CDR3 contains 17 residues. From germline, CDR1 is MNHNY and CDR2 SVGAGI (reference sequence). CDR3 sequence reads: CASSYSRRIDYNSPLHF. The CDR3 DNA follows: TGTGCCAGCAGTTACTCGAGGAGGATAGACTATAATTCACCCCTCCACTTT.

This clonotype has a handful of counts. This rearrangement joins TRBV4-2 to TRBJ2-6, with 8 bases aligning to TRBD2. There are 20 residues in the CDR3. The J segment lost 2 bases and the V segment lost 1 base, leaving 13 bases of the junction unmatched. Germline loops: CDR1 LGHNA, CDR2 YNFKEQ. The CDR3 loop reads CASSQVPAGVFVAGANVLTF. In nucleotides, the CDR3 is TGTGCCAGCAGCCAAGTTCCAGCGGGAGTGTTCGTAGCTGGGGCCAACGTCCTGACTTTC.

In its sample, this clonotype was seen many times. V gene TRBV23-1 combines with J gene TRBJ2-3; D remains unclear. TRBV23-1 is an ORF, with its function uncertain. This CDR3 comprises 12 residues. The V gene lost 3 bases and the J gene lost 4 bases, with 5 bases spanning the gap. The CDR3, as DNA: TGCGCCAGCAGTCATAAGGCAGATACGCAGTATTTT. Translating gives CASSHKADTQYF.

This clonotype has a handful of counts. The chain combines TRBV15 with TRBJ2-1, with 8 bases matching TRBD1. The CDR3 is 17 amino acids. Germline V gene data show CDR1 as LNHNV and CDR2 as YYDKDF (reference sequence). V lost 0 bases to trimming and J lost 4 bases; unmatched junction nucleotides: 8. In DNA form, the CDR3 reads TGTGCCACCAGCAGAGATCGGGGGACAGGAACTTACAATGAGCAGTTCTTC. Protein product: CATSRDRGTGTYNEQFF. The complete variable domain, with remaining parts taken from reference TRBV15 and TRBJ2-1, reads DAMVIQNPRYQVTQFGKPVTLSCSQTLNHNVMYWYQQKSSQAPKLLFHYYDKDFNNEADTPDNFQSRRPNTSFCFLDIRSPGLGDTAMYLCATSRDRGTGTYNEQFFGPGTRLTVL.

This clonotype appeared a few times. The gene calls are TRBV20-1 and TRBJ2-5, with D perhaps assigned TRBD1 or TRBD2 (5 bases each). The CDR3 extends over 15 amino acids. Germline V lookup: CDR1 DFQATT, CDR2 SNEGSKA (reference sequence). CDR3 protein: CSSLRGDQSQETQYF. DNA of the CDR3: TGCAGCTCTCTCCGAGGGGACCAATCTCAAGAGACCCAGTACTTC.

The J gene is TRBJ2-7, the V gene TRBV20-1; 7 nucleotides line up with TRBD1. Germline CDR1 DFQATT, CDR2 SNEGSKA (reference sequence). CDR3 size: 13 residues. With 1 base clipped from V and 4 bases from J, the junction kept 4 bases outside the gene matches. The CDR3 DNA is TGCAGTGCTAGAGCCGGGACAGCTTACGAGCAGTACTTC. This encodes CSARAGTAYEQYF.

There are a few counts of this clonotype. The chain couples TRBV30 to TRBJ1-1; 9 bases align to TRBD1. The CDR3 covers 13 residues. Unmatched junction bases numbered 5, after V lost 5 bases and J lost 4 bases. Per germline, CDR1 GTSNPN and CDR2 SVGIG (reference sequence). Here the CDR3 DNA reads TGTGCCTGGGATCCGGGACAGGGCACTGAAGCTTTCTTT. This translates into CAWDPGQGTEAFF.

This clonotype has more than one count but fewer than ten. DNA for the CDR3: TGCGCCAGCAGTGAGACCCTAAGGGATGAAGCTTTCTTT. Amino acids: CASSETLRDEAFF. The rearrangement uses TRBV10-1 and TRBJ1-1; D is unclear. Germline assignment: CDR1 WNHNN and CDR2 SYGVQD (reference sequence). The germline V and J ends were trimmed by 2 bases and 7 bases, with 11 bases remaining between them. The CDR3 is 13 amino acids.